The rows below give T cell receptor beta chains drawn from one sample of a study of T-cell memory formation after mild COVID-19. TCRdb reprocessed the 5' RACE reads with MiXCR, giving one entry per CDR3 protein. The data contain under 200,000 distinct CDR3 sequences, roughly 31% of them singletons. Source material: PBMCs or a T cell subset sorted from them (not recorded which). The receptors come from an adult woman who had mild COVID-19 (a few samples of this study predate the infection). Cell type and time point are not known. The CDR3 runs from the conserved cysteine through the conserved F or W. A D gene is named only where the DNA matches it firmly. Clone size is given for some rows only: seen once, a few or many times, or a class if the clone is expanded.

j_call d_call clone_size v_call cdr3_nt cdr3_aa
TRBJ1-2 TRBD1 few TRBV4-3 TGCGCCAGCAGCCAAAGCCGGGACAGCCTGCTTGGCTACACCTTC CASSQSRDSLLGYTF
TRBJ2-3 - few TRBV7-3 TGTGCCAGCAGCCCCGGCCCCCAGAGGACAGATACGCAGTATTTT CASSPGPQRTDTQYF
TRBJ1-2 - few TRBV4-3 TGCGCCAGCAGCCATGATAACTTGTGGGGCTACACCTTC CASSHDNLWGYTF
TRBJ2-1 TRBD2 - TRBV6-2/TRBV6-3 TGTGCCAGCCGCTATAGCGGGAGCTCCTACAATGAGCAGTTCTTC CASRYSGSSYNEQFF
TRBJ2-7 - few TRBV5-5 TGTGCCAGCAGCATCACCTACGAGCAGTACTTC CASSITYEQYF
TRBJ1-2 - many TRBV7-9 TGTGCCAGCAGCTTTTATTCCTATGGCTACACCTTC CASSFYSYGYTF
TRBJ2-5 - - TRBV6-2/TRBV6-3 TGTGCCAGCAGTTACTCGTTTTCAGAGACCCAGTACTTC CASSYSFSETQYF
TRBJ1-4 - - TRBV14 TGTGCCAGCAGCCTGAGACCCGGTTGGGGCGATGAAAAACTGTTTTTT CASSLRPGWGDEKLFF
TRBJ2-5 - few TRBV12-3/TRBV12-4 TGTGCCAGCAGTTTGAGTGGCGCTGAGACCCAGTACTTC CASSLSGAETQYF
TRBJ2-5 TRBD1 few TRBV5-1 TGCGCCAGCAGCCTGACAGGGACCTGGGAGACCCAGTACTTC CASSLTGTWETQYF
TRBJ1-3 - few TRBV3-1 TGTGCCAGCAGCCAAACAGGAACGGTAGGAAACACCATATATTTT CASSQTGTVGNTIYF
TRBJ2-3 TRBD2 - TRBV5-1 TGCGCCAGCAGCTCGGGACTAGCGGGGTCAGATACGCAGTATTTT CASSSGLAGSDTQYF
TRBJ1-1 - few TRBV12-3/TRBV12-4 TGTGCCGGGTCAAAAGGGACCTTGAACACTGAAGCTTTCTTT CAGSKGTLNTEAFF
TRBJ2-7 - - TRBV7-6 TGTGCCAGCAGCTTAGAACAGGGATTCGAGCAGTACTTC CASSLEQGFEQYF
TRBJ1-1 TRBD1 - TRBV3-1 TGTGCCAGCAGCCGTACGCGGACAGGGGGCCGCAACACTGAAGCTTTCTTT CASSRTRTGGRNTEAFF
TRBJ2-1 - - TRBV12-3/TRBV12-4 TGTGCCAGCAGTTTCGGATACTCCTACAATGAGCAGTTCTTC CASSFGYSYNEQFF
TRBJ2-5 - - TRBV7-9 TGTGCCAGCAGCTTAGTGGTCGGAAAAGGGACCCAGTACTTC CASSLVVGKGTQYF
TRBJ2-3 TRBD2 - TRBV12-3/TRBV12-4 TGTGCCAGCAGCCGGAGACTAGCGGGGAGCACAGATACGCAGTATTTT CASSRRLAGSTDTQYF
TRBJ1-2 - - TRBV4-2 TGTGCCAGCAGCCAACCTGTTCCCGGGTCGGGGGGCTACACCTTC CASSQPVPGSGGYTF
TRBJ2-1 TRBD2 few TRBV7-8 TGTGCCAGCAGCTTCGGACTAGCGGGAGCTGGCAATGAGCAGTTCTTC CASSFGLAGAGNEQFF
TRBJ2-3 - - TRBV7-3 TGTGCCAGCAGCTCAAAGCGGGCGGGGATAACAGATACGCAGTATTTT CASSSKRAGITDTQYF
TRBJ1-1 - few TRBV27 TGTGCCAGCAGTTTAAGAGGAACTGGGTATCGCACTGAAGCTTTCTTT CASSLRGTGYRTEAFF
TRBJ2-5 - few TRBV7-2 TGTGCCAGCAGCTTATCCTCCCAGGGGACCCAGTACTTC CASSLSSQGTQYF
TRBJ2-2 - - TRBV6-1 TGTGCCAGCAGTGACGGTTCAGGTGCCACCGGGGAGCTGTTTTTT CASSDGSGATGELFF
TRBJ2-1 TRBD2 few TRBV7-6 TGTGCCAGCAGCTTAAGCGGGAGGGCCTCCCATGAGCAGTTCTTC CASSLSGRASHEQFF
TRBJ2-1 - - TRBV7-9 TGTGCCAGCAGCACTAAACATGAGCAGTTCTTC CASSTKHEQFF
TRBJ1-1 TRBD1 few TRBV30 TGTGCCTGGAGTCACGGACAGGGCGATAACACTGAAGCTTTCTTT CAWSHGQGDNTEAFF
TRBJ1-2 TRBD1 - TRBV3-1 TGTGCCAGCAGCCATATACAGGGGAACTATGGCTACACCTTC CASSHIQGNYGYTF
TRBJ2-6 - - TRBV27 TGTGCCAGCCGGCCGTCGGGCTCTGGGGCCAACGTCCTGACTTTC CASRPSGSGANVLTF
TRBJ2-3 - - TRBV5-1 TGCGCCAGCAGCGTGGGGGGTTACACAGATACGCAGTATTTT CASSVGGYTDTQYF
TRBJ1-2 TRBD1 few TRBV7-9 TGTGCCAGCAGCTTGGGGGGACAGAACTATGGCTACACCTTC CASSLGGQNYGYTF
TRBJ2-7 - - TRBV3-1 TGTGCCAGCAGCCCGCAGTGGGGGAGCGAGCAGTACTTC CASSPQWGSEQYF
TRBJ1-3 - few TRBV11-2 TGTGCCAGCAGCTTAGGCTCGCTGAGGAGCCTTTCCTCTGGAAACACCATATATTTT CASSLGSLRSLSSGNTIYF
TRBJ1-2 - - TRBV5-1 TGCGCCAGCAGCTTGGAGGCAGGACCCTATGGCTACACCTTC CASSLEAGPYGYTF
TRBJ1-1 - - TRBV5-1 TGCGCCAGCAGCCAAATCCCCCAAGGGATCAGCACTGAAGCTTTCTTT CASSQIPQGISTEAFF